This TCR beta chain was documented in a study of radiotherapy plus CTLA-4 blockade in lung cancer. Looking at the study overall: Disease control was achieved by over 25% of patients, and objective responses by about 19%.

Those with chemo-refractory metastatic non-small-cell lung cancer were treated with focal radiation combined with CTLA-4 blockade using ipilimumab. On this clone itself: The sample has other DNA sequences that encode this CDR3 too.

Measured with immunoSEQ multiplex PCR; TCRdb has only the in-frame clones, and not every one. Of fewer than 75,000 clones in the sample, about nine tenths were seen once. Trimming stripped 3 bases from V and 5 bases from J, with 16 bases between. The germline V gene has CDR1 LGHNA and CDR2 YNFKEQ. CDR3 size: 15 residues. The chain couples TRBV4-2 to TRBJ2-5; D is possibly TRBD2 (6 bases). The TCR originated in a human donor with non-small cell lung cancer that progressed on radiotherapy plus ipilimumab. Material: peripheral blood, obtained from a patient treated with radiotherapy plus ipilimumab. The CDR3 DNA sequence: TGTGCCAGCAGCCAGGGGACTGGCGGGCGGGAGACCCAGTACTTC. This translates into CASSQGTGGRETQYF.